Listed below are T cell receptor beta chains from one sample, sequenced in a study of long-term antiretroviral therapy in people with HIV. Sequenced by immunoSEQ multiplex PCR; TCRdb stores in-frame clones only, minus some. The data contain roughly 16,000 clones, over 75% of them singletons. Sequenced here: unsorted PBMCs, sampled less than 2.2 years before starting antiretroviral therapy. The receptors here all came from a young man with HIV. CDR3s include the opening cysteine and the closing phenylalanine or tryptophan. A D gene is named only where the DNA matches it firmly. Only part of the rows carry a size: once, few, many, or a class if the clone is expanded.

d_call clone_size j_call v_call cdr3_nt cdr3_aa
NA few TRBJ1-3 TRBV5-4 TGTGCCAGCAGCTTGTACGGGGGAAACACCATATATTTT CASSLYGGNTIYF
NA once TRBJ1-1 TRBV18 TGTGCCAGCTCACAACTCCCTGTCACTGAAGCTTTCTTT CASSQLPVTEAFF
NA NA TRBJ1-1 TRBV27 TGTGCCAGCAAATTTAGGGGTCGGACTGAAGCTTTCTTT CASKFRGRTEAFF
NA NA TRBJ1-5 TRBV27 TGTGCCAGCAGTTTATGGGGGGAGGGTCAGCCCCAGCATTTT CASSLWGEGQPQHF
TRBD1 NA TRBJ2-7 TRBV2 TGTGGGACAGGGGTTGCTCTCCCTGGGGACGAGCAGTACTTC CGTGVALPGDEQYF
NA NA TRBJ1-5 TRBV27 TGTGCCAGCAGTTTATGGGGACAAACGGATCAGCCCCAGCATTTT CASSLWGQTDQPQHF
NA NA TRBJ1-1 TRBV6-5 TGTGCCACCCGCATGACACCCAATATGAACACTGAAGCTTTCTTT CATRMTPNMNTEAFF
NA NA TRBJ1-1 TRBV5-1 TGCGCCAGCAGCCCGGGCTGGAACACTGAAGCTTTCTTT CASSPGWNTEAFF
NA few TRBJ1-2 TRBV5-1 TGCGCCAGCAGCACAGGTTATGGCTACACCTTC CASSTGYGYTF
TRBD1 NA TRBJ2-2 TRBV7-9 TGTGCCAGCAGCCACGGCTGGTGGGACAGGCAGAACACCGGGGAGCTGTTTTTT CASSHGWWDRQNTGELFF
TRBD1 NA TRBJ2-5 TRBV28 TGTGCCAGCAGTAGACAGGGGTCTGGGGAGACCCAGTACTTC CASSRQGSGETQYF
NA large TRBJ1-1 TRBV13 TGTGCCAGCAGCTTAGCGTGGAACACTGAAGCTTTCTTT CASSLAWNTEAFF
NA NA TRBJ1-2 TRBV7-9 TGTGCCAGCAGCCCCGGATTGGAAGGCTATGGCTACACCTTC CASSPGLEGYGYTF
NA NA TRBJ1-3 TRBV29-1 TGCAGCGTTGTAGGTTTTGGAAACACCATATATTTT CSVVGFGNTIYF
NA NA TRBJ2-2 TRBV7-7 TGTGCCAGCAGCCAAGAGGGGACCGGGGAGCTGTTTTTT CASSQEGTGELFF
TRBD1 NA TRBJ2-7 TRBV5-8 TGTGCCAGCAGCCCCGGGACAGGGGAGGACTACGAGCAGTACTTC CASSPGTGEDYEQYF
NA NA TRBJ1-4 TRBV5-1 TGCGCCAGCAGCTCGGGACATCCTAATGAAAAACTGTTTTTT CASSSGHPNEKLFF
TRBD1 NA TRBJ2-7 TRBV14 TGTGCCAGCAGCCAAGGGGGCGAGGGGGCCCCGGAGCAGTACTTC CASSQGGEGAPEQYF
NA NA TRBJ1-5 TRBV4-1 TGCGCCAGCAGCCAAGATAGAGGTCAGCCCCAGCATTTT CASSQDRGQPQHF
TRBD1 NA TRBJ2-1 TRBV7-2 TGTGCCAGCAGCCGCACCGGGACAGGGGCCCAGGTCGAAGAGCAGTTCTTC CASSRTGTGAQVEEQFF
TRBD2 NA TRBJ2-1 TRBV5-4 TGTGCCAGCAGCTTAGAGGGACTACACAATGAGCAGTTCTTC CASSLEGLHNEQFF
NA NA TRBJ2-1 TRBV10-2 TGCGCCAGCAGTGGGGTAAGCTCCTACAATGAGCAGTTCTTC CASSGVSSYNEQFF
NA NA TRBJ2-4 TRBV10-3 TGTGCCATCAGTGGAGGATACCAAAACATTCAGTACTTC CAISGGYQNIQYF
TRBD2 NA TRBJ2-1 TRBV27 TGTGCCAGCAGTTTGGGGCGGGAGAACTCCTACAATGAGCAGTTCTTC CASSLGRENSYNEQFF
NA NA TRBJ2-7 TRBV15 TGTGCCACCAGCAGAGAAGGGGGGTTCGAGCAGTACTTC CATSREGGFEQYF
TRBD2 NA TRBJ2-1 TRBV27 TGTGCCAGCAGTTCCGGGACTAGCGGGAGAGATGAGCAGTTCTTC CASSSGTSGRDEQFF
NA NA TRBJ2-7 TRBV2 TGTGCCAGCAGGTTGATATCCTACGAGCAGTACTTC CASRLISYEQYF
TRBD2 NA TRBJ2-7 TRBV28 TGTGCCAGCAGTTTTCCTAGCGGCCTCAATCGGGTTATCTACGAGCAGTACTTC CASSFPSGLNRVIYEQYF
NA NA TRBJ1-2 TRBV15 TGTGCCACCAGCAGATTTCTCGGGGGCGCGGGTGGGGGCTACACCTTC CATSRFLGGAGGGYTF
NA NA TRBJ1-4 TRBV4-2 TGTGCCAGCAGCCAGCAGGCTTCTGATCCTAATGAAAAACTGTTTTTT CASSQQASDPNEKLFF
TRBD1 NA TRBJ2-2 TRBV12-5 TGTGCTAGTGGTTTGGGGACAGGGGATTGGGACACCGGGGAGCTGTTTTTT CASGLGTGDWDTGELFF
NA once TRBJ2-5 TRBV7-3 TGTGCCAGCAGCTCGAGTTACCAAGAGACCCAGTACTTC CASSSSYQETQYF
TRBD1 NA TRBJ2-2 TRBV19 TGTGCCAGTAGTACCAAGGACAGGTTCACCGGGGAGCTGTTTTTT CASSTKDRFTGELFF
NA NA TRBJ1-2 TRBV20-1 TGCAGTGGGCGGGTCCCGGGGGGCTACACCTTC CSGRVPGGYTF
TRBD1 NA TRBJ2-7 TRBV2 TGTGCCAGCAGTGGGGACAGGCTTTACGAGCAGTACTTC CASSGDRLYEQYF
NA NA TRBJ2-1 TRBV6-5 TGTGCCAGCAGTCTTGAGCTCAATGAGCAGTTCTTC CASSLELNEQFF
NA NA TRBJ2-7 TRBV7-2 TGTGCCAGCAGCTTAGCGTGGCAGCCACAACTCTACGAGCAGTACTTC CASSLAWQPQLYEQYF
NA few TRBJ1-4 TRBV27 TGTGCCAGCAGTCCTCCGGGACTTAGGGAAAAACTGTTTTTT CASSPPGLREKLFF
NA NA TRBJ1-1 TRBV7-2 TGTGCCAGCAGCTTAGTTGCGGGTATTGAAGCTTTCTTT CASSLVAGIEAFF
NA NA TRBJ2-7 TRBV27 TGTGCCAGCCAGGCAGGGTTACAGGCCTACGAGCAGTACTTC CASQAGLQAYEQYF
TRBD2 once TRBJ2-2 TRBV4-2 TGTGCCAGCAGCCAAAACGTTGGGGGGGGAAACACCGGGGAGCTGTTTTTT CASSQNVGGGNTGELFF
NA once TRBJ2-7 TRBV7-9 TGTGCCAGCAGCGGTTCAAGGTGGACCCCTGTATACGAGCAGTACTTC CASSGSRWTPVYEQYF
NA NA TRBJ2-7 TRBV19 TGTGCCAGTGGCAGGGACACGACATCCTACGAGCAGTACTTC CASGRDTTSYEQYF
NA NA TRBJ1-3 TRBV19 TGTGCCAGTAGAGACCACAGCCTAAGCTCTGGAAACACCATATATTTT CASRDHSLSSGNTIYF
NA NA TRBJ1-2 TRBV29-1 TGCAGCGTTGAAGAGGGGGACGCTCATGCTGGCTACACCTTC CSVEEGDAHAGYTF
NA NA TRBJ2-3 TRBV11-3 TGTGCCAGCAGCTCATGGCGGGGCTCAGGAGATACGCAGTATTTT CASSSWRGSGDTQYF
NA NA TRBJ2-1 TRBV6-6 TGTGCCAGCAGTCCTGACCCCAGCTCCTACAATGAGCAGTTCTTC CASSPDPSSYNEQFF
NA once TRBJ2-7 TRBV7-2 TGTGCCAGCAGCTCCGGCGGGACTGCCTACGAGCAGTACTTC CASSSGGTAYEQYF
NA NA TRBJ1-4 TRBV19 TGTGCCAGTCGACTAGGGAATAATGAAAAACTGTTTTTT CASRLGNNEKLFF
NA NA TRBJ1-2 TRBV7-8 TGTGCCAGCAGCGTAGCCCGAAAGACCTATGGCTACACCTTC CASSVARKTYGYTF
NA once TRBJ1-2 TRBV28 TGTGCCAGCAGTTTCAGTCAGGGTTTGGACTATGGCTACACCTTC CASSFSQGLDYGYTF
NA NA TRBJ1-3 TRBV7-9 TGTGCCAGCAGGGACGAAGGTCCTGGAAACACCATATATTTT CASRDEGPGNTIYF
NA NA TRBJ1-2 TRBV25-1 TGTGCCAGCAGTGTAGGAACTAACTATGGCTACACCTTC CASSVGTNYGYTF
NA NA TRBJ1-2 TRBV10-3 TGTGCCATCAGTGAGTCGACAGCTAACTATGGCTACACCTTC CAISESTANYGYTF
NA NA TRBJ1-1 TRBV18 TGTGCCAGCTCACCTAATCTACGGACGGAAAGCGCTGAAGCTTTCTTT CASSPNLRTESAEAFF